This entry features one T cell receptor beta chain sequence. Its antigen specificity is not known. Qualities for individual bases were not recorded, and no much larger clone is one base off. The germline V gene (reference sequence) sets CDR1 to LNHDA and CDR2 to SQIVND. After removal of 4 bases from V and 5 bases from J, the junction retains 4 bases not matched to a gene. From its cysteine to its phenylalanine, the CDR3 spans 14 amino acids. Just the 42-base CDR3 DNA is kept, in frame starting at base 1. TCRbeta CDR3 regions were amplified from genomic DNA using the immunoSEQ Assay, a bias-controlled multiplex PCR. The authors' analysis ran thus. Nucleated cell counts per sample were estimated from amplification of reference gene primers within the assay. Sequence reads were collapsed and filtered to measure the absolute abundance of every unique TCRbeta CDR3 rearrangement. For each sample, productive Simpson clonality was calculated as the square root of Simpson's diversity index across productive rearrangements. TCRdb took over this immuneACCESS table, retaining in-frame rearrangements with V and J assigned. Such tables are incomplete; in checked studies, under half of the missing clones stem from an unresolved V gene, and the remainder is unexplained. V, J and clone size were drawn from that table, and D and trimming were deduced from the DNA. In all, the sample holds about 87,000 clones, and around 88% of those were seen once. In total, the top ten clones hold more than 25% of the sample.

This specimen comes from a study of blood T cell repertoires in COVID-19 (dated by TCRdb to about 2020). For context, the study as a whole: Samples covering the acute and convalescent phases of COVID-19 were provided by collaborators in the United States, Italy and Spain. The material from the prospective study consisted of cDNA or gDNA derived from T cells, B-cell-depleted T cells, or PBMCs. Subjects who had been exposed to COVID-19, were actively infected with it, or had recovered from it provided the deeply sampled blood TCRbeta repertoires that made up the dataset. The repertoires were released in a freely available public database intended as a resource for research on the immune response to SARS-CoV-2. The samples were drawn from the first 160 participants of the ongoing ImmuneRACE study and from 1,254 subjects provided by 6 global collaborators. Nearly every sample came with metadata listing a de-identified subject ID, COVID-19 status, age in years and sex. Where available, HLA class I and class II types were obtained from metadata supplied by the sample provider rather than from assay-based typing. Overall study outcomes, separate from this receptor: How much clinical and demographic metadata was included differed by source and by participant, and the metadata was provided uncurated.

Collaborating institutions collected whole blood in K2EDTA tubes following their own protocols. For TCRbeta analysis, collaborator samples were shipped as frozen whole blood, as isolated PBMCs, or as DNA extracted from either sample type. The TCR was taken from a human donor in a cohort sampled during active COVID-19. Recombination connected TRBV19 to TRBJ2-5; TRBD2 lines up with 10 middle nucleotides. The sequencing input was peripheral blood. The bases are TGTGCCAGTAGTACTAGCGGGAGCCGGGAGACCCAGTACTTC. This translates into CASSTSGSRETQYF.